A selection of T cell receptor beta chains follows, all from one sample in a study of monozygotic twins with inflammatory bowel disease. TCRdb re-called the 5' RACE reads; every CDR3 protein appears as one record, without DNA. The sample's table shows roughly 100,000 distinct CDR3 sequences. Source material: blood. The receptors were sampled from a human donor with ulcerative colitis or Crohn's disease, or a healthy co-twin of an affected twin (not recorded which). The CDR3 runs from the conserved cysteine through the conserved F or W. Fields, in order: J gene, V gene, clone size, CDR3 protein. Size tells how often a clone was seen (once, few, many) or the class of an expanded clone, and some rows leave it out.

>TRBJ2-7|TRBV12-3/TRBV12-4|NA
CASSPGTGWREQYF
>TRBJ1-2|TRBV5-1|NA
CASSEDRGQLGRTHGYTF
>TRBJ2-5|TRBV18|NA
CASSPLEGLQETQYF
>TRBJ2-5|TRBV5-1|NA
CASSLGRYQETQYF
>TRBJ1-2|TRBV12-3/TRBV12-4|NA
CASSPQTGVNGYTF
>TRBJ1-4|TRBV7-9|NA
CASSLAGSEKLFF
>TRBJ2-5|TRBV7-2|NA
CASSQGTGRETQYF
>TRBJ1-4|TRBV25-1|NA
CASRRGGYEKLFF
>TRBJ2-1|TRBV4-2|medium-sized
CASSLATGSGNEQFF
>TRBJ2-7|TRBV28|NA
CASSPRGAGTYEQYF
>TRBJ1-2|TRBV12-3/TRBV12-4|NA
CASSLAGSPRGYTF
>TRBJ1-2|TRBV19|NA
CASSPRGQPAGYTF
>TRBJ2-7|TRBV7-9|NA
CASSLVGVFVPSYEQYF
>TRBJ2-1|TRBV29-1|NA
CSVEEGTALSGVYNEQFF
>TRBJ2-3|TRBV29-1|NA
CSVDRDTDTQYF
>TRBJ2-1|TRBV2|NA
CASSPLSGLALYNEQFF
>TRBJ2-7|TRBV20-1|NA
CSATPGKYEQYF
>TRBJ2-3|TRBV5-1|NA
CASSLEAGWTDTQYF
>TRBJ1-5|TRBV10-3|NA
CAISEQPGQGGIGSNQPQHF
>TRBJ2-7|TRBV27|NA
CASSFSETYEQYF
>TRBJ2-2|TRBV7-9|NA
CASSPWGAGELFF
>TRBJ2-6|TRBV2|NA
CASSTNRAGANVLTF
>TRBJ1-3|TRBV28|NA
CASRRDSQSSGNTIYF
>TRBJ2-7|TRBV6-5|NA
CASKLGSTYEQYF
>TRBJ2-7|TRBV7-2|NA
CASSLQTSYEQYF
>TRBJ1-1|TRBV12-3/TRBV12-4|NA
CASSQDPGVNTEAFF
>TRBJ2-1|TRBV9|NA
CASSVASPTRASGYNEQFF
>TRBJ2-5|TRBV6-6|NA
CASSYPGAGETQYF
>TRBJ2-7|TRBV15|NA
CATSSRLGGAPHEQYF
>TRBJ2-1|TRBV24-1|NA
CATSDRYSGPNNEQFF
>TRBJ2-6|TRBV15|NA
CATSRATASGANVLTF
>TRBJ2-1|TRBV5-1|NA
CASRRRYDNNEQFF
>TRBJ2-4|TRBV5-1|NA
CASSLAVTSGKNIQYF
>TRBJ1-5|TRBV7-2|NA
CASSLGDIISNQPQHF